The rows below give T cell receptor beta chains drawn from one sample of a study of breast tumors, draining lymph nodes, adjacent tissues. TCRdb reprocessed the multiplex PCR reads via MiXCR and lists one record per CDR3 protein. The table has some 170,000 distinct CDR3 sequences, around 35% seen once. The sequencing sample was made of axillary lymph node tissue. These receptors all stem from a female donor with breast cancer. Some clones in this sample may be carry-over from other donors' samples. Both conserved end residues are part of each CDR3. Fields, in order: V gene, clone size, J gene, D gene, CDR3 protein, CDR3 DNA. The D gene is left open where the match is weak. Only some rows state a clone size, as once, few, many or a class for expanded clones.

V: TRBV30
size: many
J: TRBJ1-2
D: .
CDR3: CAWTRGRKGTF
DNA: TGTGCCTGGACCCGCGGTAGGAAAGGCACCTTC

V: TRBV6-6
size: few
J: TRBJ2-3
D: .
CDR3: CASSYLLGADTQYF
DNA: TGTGCCAGCAGTTATTTATTGGGAGCAGATACGCAGTATTTT

V: TRBV29-1
size: .
J: TRBJ2-3
D: TRBD2
CDR3: CSGLGGVDTQYF
DNA: TGCAGCGGCCTCGGGGGGGTGGATACGCAGTATTTT

V: TRBV14
size: many
J: TRBJ1-4
D: TRBD1
CDR3: CASSQVRSPWTGGEKLFF
DNA: TGTGCCAGCAGCCAAGTTCGGTCTCCTTGGACAGGGGGTGAAAAACTGTTTTTT

V: TRBV10-3
size: .
J: TRBJ1-4
D: .
CDR3: CAISDKTGGNEKLFF
DNA: TGTGCCATCAGTGATAAGACAGGTGGTAATGAAAAACTGTTTTTT

V: TRBV6-2/TRBV6-3
size: .
J: TRBJ2-7
D: .
CDR3: CASSHSGTTSYEQYF
DNA: TGTGCCAGCAGTCACTCTGGGACAACCTCCTACGAGCAGTACTTC

V: TRBV4-3
size: many
J: TRBJ1-6
D: .
CDR3: CASSQDLPGSSYNSPLHF
DNA: TGCGCCAGCAGCCAAGACCTTCCCGGTAGCTCCTATAATTCACCCCTCCACTTT

V: TRBV9
size: many
J: TRBJ1-2
D: .
CDR3: CASSVEAKVNYGSTF
DNA: TGTGCCAGCAGCGTCGAAGCAAAGGTTAACTATGGCTCCACCTTC

V: TRBV4-1
size: many
J: TRBJ2-2
D: TRBD2
CDR3: CASSQAQGLAGGRGGELFF
DNA: TGCGCCAGCAGCCAAGCCCAGGGACTAGCGGGGGGGCGAGGAGGGGAGCTGTTTTTT

V: TRBV7-2
size: .
J: TRBJ2-2
D: .
CDR3: CASISRGGAHTGELFF
DNA: TGTGCCAGCATCTCTCGAGGCGGGGCGCACACCGGGGAGCTGTTTTTT

V: TRBV6-1
size: many
J: TRBJ2-1
D: .
CDR3: CASSEPQSSYNEQFF
DNA: TGTGCCAGCAGTGAGCCCCAGTCGTCCTACAATGAGCAGTTCTTC

V: TRBV10-2
size: .
J: TRBJ1-5
D: .
CDR3: CASRGAGRHQPQHF
DNA: TGCGCCAGCAGAGGGGCCGGACGACACCAGCCCCAGCATTTT

V: TRBV28
size: many
J: TRBJ2-7
D: .
CDR3: CASRRQSSYEQYF
DNA: TGTGCCAGCAGAAGACAGAGCTCCTACGAGCAGTACTTC

V: TRBV25-1
size: many
J: TRBJ1-4
D: TRBD1
CDR3: CASSRQGEANEKLFF
DNA: TGTGCCAGCAGCCGACAGGGGGAGGCGAATGAAAAACTGTTTTTT

V: TRBV4-1
size: many
J: TRBJ2-2
D: .
CDR3: CASSQIRWTGELFF
DNA: TGCGCCAGCAGCCAGATTAGGTGGACCGGGGAGCTGTTTTTT

V: TRBV12-3/TRBV12-4
size: many
J: TRBJ2-1
D: TRBD2
CDR3: CASSSPLSSGRHYNEQFF
DNA: TGTGCCAGCAGTTCCCCTCTGAGTAGCGGGAGGCACTACAATGAGCAGTTCTTC

V: TRBV5-5
size: .
J: TRBJ2-4
D: .
CDR3: CASSGSALVYF
DNA: TGTGCCAGCAGCGGCTCGGCCTTAGTGTACTTC

V: TRBV6-5
size: many
J: TRBJ2-2
D: .
CDR3: CASSHAPLGTGELFF
DNA: TGTGCCAGCAGCCACGCGCCTTTAGGCACCGGGGAGCTGTTTTTT